The T cell receptor beta chain under discussion was sequenced for a study of blood T cell repertoires in COVID-19. Overall study: COVID-19 samples collected from the United States, Italy and Spain covered acute and convalescent phases.

The CDR3 runs to 16 residues. Germline-derived CDR1 and CDR2 are KGHSH and LQKENI. The V gene end was trimmed by 2 bases and the J gene end by 1 base; junction bases not matched to a gene: 1. As handled by the study authors: Nucleated cell counts were estimated from reference gene primer amplification. Here immunoSEQ multiplex PCR was the method, and the copy in TCRdb shows in-frame clones only, minus some. V, J and clone size reflect that table, while D and trimming were determined from the DNA. The table has approximately 100,000 clones, around nine tenths seen once; the top ten hold 5.7%. V and J are TRBV18 and TRBJ2-5; TRBD2 aligns across 13 bases. The sequence derives from a man between 65 and 85 years old with acute or convalescent COVID-19. The sequenced sample consisted of peripheral blood. Written as DNA, the CDR3 is TGTGCCAGCTCACCAGGGACTAGCGGGGCCCAAGAGACCCAGTACTTC. This translates into CASSPGTSGAQETQYF.